This TCR beta chain came from a study of vaccination and CD4 T cells after COVID-19. Sequencing of cultured CD4+ T cell DNA used the Oncomine TCR Beta short-read assay. Investigators obtained genomic DNA by extraction from cultured CD4+ T cells. TCRdb passed the PCR reads through MiXCR, listing each CDR3 protein once. The repertoire holds approximately 21,000 distinct CDR3 sequences, with 44% as singletons. The study's findings and limits: In convalescent patients, a median 86.3% of post-vaccine SARS-CoV-2-reactive clones appeared only after vaccination.

The CDR3 totals 14 residues. Germline V CDR1 and CDR2: SEHNR, FQNEAQ (reference sequence). V was shortened by 0 bases and J by 4 bases, with 9 bases between the two germline ends. Described treatment: roughly 10-day PBMC culture with coronavirus spike peptide pools or control peptides (ViraFEST assay). This clonotype was counted between two and nine times. As yet, its antigen is unknown. The source was CD4+ T cells from blood, cultured in vitro, collected before SARS-CoV-2 vaccination. This chain links TRBV7-9 with TRBJ1-2, with a tentative D call TRBD1 (6 bases). This sequence originates from a human donor who had recovered from COVID-19. The CDR3 DNA reads TGTGCCAGCAGCTTAGCAGGGGGGGGCTATGGCTACACCTTC. This codes for CASSLAGGGYGYTF.